What follows are 32 T cell receptor beta chains derived from one specimen sequenced in a study of T cells in localized non-small cell lung cancer (dated by TCRdb to the early 2020s). Libraries were made using the immunoSEQ multiplex PCR assay. Held by TCRdb, this immuneACCESS table contains in-frame sequences only and omits some clones. Under half of the omission traces to an unresolved V gene where checked; the cause of the rest is unknown. Recorded for this sample are 12,000 or so clones; roughly 84% of them occurred a single time. Of the sample, about 8.3% is held by the ten largest clones. Sequencing used peripheral blood, obtained before any cancer treatment. All receptors come from a male donor aged 60 or over with stage III lung adenocarcinoma.

The chain couples TRBV6-1 to TRBJ2-2; 7 bases are a match to TRBD1. Per the germline V gene, CDR1 is MNHNS and CDR2 is SASEGT. This CDR3 is 15 amino acids long. Germline trimming cut 6 bases from V and 2 bases from J; bases unmatched to any gene: 6. The CDR3 bases are TGTGCCAGCAGCCGAGGGGACAGTAACACCGGGGAGCTGTTTTTT. The encoded protein is CASSRGDSNTGELFF.

The gene calls are TRBV6-5 and TRBJ1-1; 10 bases are shared with TRBD1. The CDR3 sequence is 15 residues long. The trim removed 6 bases at V and 7 bases at J, leaving 11 bases unmatched. Germline CDR1 MNHEY, CDR2 SVGAGI. The CDR3 reads CASSLDRGQMSEAFF. CDR3 sequence (DNA): TGTGCCAGCAGCCTCGACAGGGGGCAGATGAGTGAAGCTTTCTTT.

The rearrangement links TRBV5-1 to TRBJ2-3; no firm D call. Between the trimmed V and J ends, which lost 2 bases and 0 bases, there was a span of 4 bases. Germline assignment: CDR1 SGHRS and CDR2 YFSETQ. The CDR3 length is 13 residues. This chain's CDR3 is CASSLLSTDTQYF. CDR3 nucleotide sequence: TGCGCCAGCAGCTTACTTAGCACAGATACGCAGTATTTT.

V and J are TRBV2 and TRBJ2-5, with 9 bases matching TRBD2. The CDR3 has 18 residues. Germline V gene sequence: CDR1 SNHLY, CDR2 FYNNEI. The ends lost 5 bases at V and 1 base at J; junction bases unmatched: 14. CDR3 nucleotides: TGTGCCAGCAGTTTTTCCCTAATAGCGGGAGCCTCCCAAGAGACCCAGTACTTC. Its protein product is CASSFSLIAGASQETQYF.

The chain carries TRBV7-9 and TRBJ2-1; 15 bases agree with TRBD2. V gave up 7 bases and J gave up 8 bases; unmatched junction bases: 15. Germline V lookup: CDR1 SEHNR, CDR2 FQNEAQ (reference sequence). This CDR3 region has 18 residues. The CDR3 DNA follows: TGTGCCAGCATCTCGACTAGGGGGACTAGCGGGAGGATGGATGAGCAGTTCTTC. It is translated as CASISTRGTSGRMDEQFF.

This clone was recorded a few times. The V call is TRBV20-1, the J call TRBJ2-7; D remains ambiguous. V lost 1 base and J 7 bases, leaving 5 bases between the germline ends. CDR3 length equals 10 residues. Germline V gives CDR1 DFQATT, CDR2 SNEGSKA (reference sequence). CDR3 loop: CSARVREQYF. CDR3 sequence (DNA): TGCAGTGCTAGAGTACGGGAGCAGTACTTC.

The chain joins TRBV6-4 to TRBJ2-1; the match to TRBD2 covers 14 bases. The ends lost 5 bases at V and 7 bases at J; junction bases unmatched: 7. Looked up from germline, CDR1 is MRHNA and CDR2 is SNTAGT. CDR3 length: 16 residues. The CDR3 sequence is CASSPGLAGVLNEQFF. The CDR3 bases are TGTGCCAGCAGTCCGGGACTAGCGGGGGTCTTAAATGAGCAGTTCTTC.

V gene TRBV6-5 combines with J gene TRBJ1-1, with no clear D. The V gene lost 2 bases and the J gene lost 6 bases, with 10 bases spanning the gap. Germline V gives CDR1 MNHEY, CDR2 SVGAGI. The CDR3 has 13 residues. CDR3 in amino acids: CASSYTPKSEAFF. CDR3 nucleotide sequence: TGTGCCAGCAGTTACACTCCGAAGTCTGAAGCTTTCTTT.

The chain has TRBV19 and TRBJ2-1; 10 bases map to TRBD2. V lost 2 bases to trimming and J lost 5 bases; unmatched junction nucleotides: 9. Germline-derived CDR1 and CDR2 are LNHDA and SQIVND (reference sequence). The CDR3 has 17 residues. The CDR3 spells CASSIKMGAGGDNEQFF. For the CDR3, the DNA is TGTGCCAGTAGTATAAAAATGGGAGCGGGAGGGGACAATGAGCAGTTCTTC.

The chain is built from TRBV27 and TRBJ2-3, with no clear D. From germline, CDR1 is MNHEY and CDR2 SMNVEV (reference sequence). The CDR3 covers 13 residues. V dropped 1 base and J dropped 1 base, with 3 bases sitting between them. The DNA of the CDR3 is TGTGCCAGCAGTTTATGGGGCACAGATACGCAGTATTTT. Amino acid sequence: CASSLWGTDTQYF.

The chain uses TRBV7-6 and TRBJ2-1; 9 positions agree with TRBD2. The J segment lost 3 bases and the V segment lost 1 base, leaving 7 bases of the junction unmatched. CDR3 length: 17 residues. Germline-derived CDR1 and CDR2 are SGHVS and FNYEAQ. CDR3 in DNA: TGTGCCAGCAGCTTAGAAGCTAGCGGGACTCACTACAATGAGCAGTTCTTC. Translated: CASSLEASGTHYNEQFF. Based on the CDR3 plus reference TRBV7-6 and TRBJ2-1, the full variable domain is GAGVSQSPRYKVTKRGQDVALRCDPISGHVSLYWYRQALGQGPEFLTYFNYEAQQDKSGLPNDRFSAERPEGSISTLTIQRTEQRDSAMYRCASSLEASGTHYNEQFFGPGTRLTVL.

This clone was detected only once. The V gene is TRBV19, the J gene TRBJ1-1; the match to TRBD1 covers 7 bases. From germline, CDR1 is LNHDA and CDR2 SQIVND (reference sequence). The ends lost 2 bases at V and 2 bases at J; junction bases unmatched: 8. The CDR3 runs to 16 residues. The CDR3 loop is CASSIKEGASNTEAFF. The CDR3 coding sequence is TGTGCCAGTAGTATAAAGGAGGGGGCGTCCAACACTGAAGCTTTCTTT.

The chain uses TRBV2 and TRBJ2-7; D gene ambiguous. Per germline, CDR1 SNHLY and CDR2 FYNNEI. CDR3 length: 14 residues. Between the trimmed V and J ends, which lost 8 bases and 3 bases, there was a span of 17 bases. CDR3 protein: CASRKSLAVYEQYF. CDR3 DNA sequence: TGTGCCAGCCGGAAATCCCTCGCGGTCTACGAGCAGTACTTC. Together with reference TRBV2 and TRBJ2-7, the CDR3 gives the full variable domain: EPEVTQTPSHQVTQMGQEVILRCVPISNHLYFYWYRQILGQKVEFLVSFYNNEISEKSEIFDDQFSVERPDGSNFTLKIRSTKLEDSAMYFCASRKSLAVYEQYFGPGTRLTVT.

The rearrangement links TRBV9 to TRBJ2-1; D ambiguous. From germline, CDR1 is SGDLS and CDR2 YYNGEE. The CDR3 totals 13 residues. Trimming pared 1 base from V and 7 bases from J, leaving 9 bases between. The CDR3 reads CASSVTSRNEQFF. DNA of the CDR3: TGTGCCAGCAGCGTAACCTCGAGGAATGAGCAGTTCTTC. Full variable domain (rest looked up from reference TRBV9 and TRBJ2-1): DSGVTQTPKHLITATGQRVTLRCSPRSGDLSVYWYQQSLDQGLQFLIQYYNGEERAKGNILERFSAQQFPDLHSELNLSSLELGDSALYFCASSVTSRNEQFFGPGTRLTVL.

The chain joins TRBV5-5 to TRBJ2-2; TRBD2 matches 7 bases. The ends lost 8 bases at V and 5 bases at J; junction bases unmatched: 12. Germline loops: CDR1 SGHKS, CDR2 YYEKEE (reference sequence). CDR3 length: 15 residues. CDR3: CASQGLKGNTGELFF. The CDR3 nucleotides read TGTGCCAGTCAGGGACTAAAGGGGAATACCGGGGAGCTGTTTTTT.

The chain employs TRBV5-1 and TRBJ2-3; 9 bases line up with TRBD2. Germline V gene data show CDR1 as SGHRS and CDR2 as YFSETQ. The CDR3 consists of 16 residues. V lost 0 bases to trimming and J lost 0 bases; unmatched junction nucleotides: 2. Here the CDR3 reads CASSLEGTSSTDTQYF. Here the CDR3 DNA reads TGCGCCAGCAGCTTGGAAGGGACTAGCAGCACAGATACGCAGTATTTT.

The V and J genes are TRBV7-2 and TRBJ1-1, with unresolved D. V lost 0 bases and J 1 base, leaving 6 bases between the germline ends. This CDR3 is built from 14 residues. Germline CDR1 SGHTA, CDR2 FQGNSA. The CDR3, as DNA: TGTGCCAGCAGCTTAGCAGCGAGGAACACTGAAGCTTTCTTT. It encodes CASSLAARNTEAFF. The complete variable domain, with remaining parts taken from reference TRBV7-2 and TRBJ1-1, reads GAGVSQSPSNKVTEKGKDVELRCDPISGHTALYWYRQSLGQGLEFLIYFQGNSAPDKSGLPSDRFSAERTGGSVSTLTIQRTQQEDSAVYLCASSLAARNTEAFFGQGTRLTVV.

V is TRBV5-1 and J is TRBJ2-1; TRBD1 agrees at 9 bases. V was clipped by 4 bases and J by 5 bases; unmatched bases: 4. This CDR3 has 14 residues. Germline CDR1 reads SGHRS; CDR2 reads YFSETQ. CDR3 loop: CASSIGTGNNEQFF. The CDR3 DNA is TGCGCCAGCAGCATCGGGACAGGGAACAATGAGCAGTTCTTC.

The chain recombines TRBV7-3 with TRBJ1-2; tentatively, D is TRBD1 (6 bases). The CDR3 has 15 amino acids. The ends were cut back, 2 bases at V and 4 bases at J, with 14 bases in the middle. CDR1 and CDR2 from the germline V gene are SGHTA and FQGTGA. The CDR3 DNA reads TGTGCCAGCAGCTTAGGCCCAGGGGAGACCTATGGCTACACCTTC. Its translation is CASSLGPGETYGYTF.

This clone showed up just a few times. The chain uses TRBV28 and TRBJ1-1; D ambiguous. Trimming stripped 6 bases from V and 7 bases from J, with 12 bases between. The CDR3 sequence is 12 residues long. The germline CDR1 and CDR2 sequences are MDHEN and SYDVKM. CDR3 sequence (DNA): TGTGCCAGCAGCTCGCGGGTGGGTGAAGCTTTCTTT. It codes for CASSSRVGEAFF.

Of note for this clone: Different DNA sequences within this sample yield the same CDR3. This sequence joins TRBV19 and TRBJ1-1; TRBD1 matches 7 bases. This CDR3 spans 18 amino acids. Germline values: CDR1 LNHDA, CDR2 SQIVND (reference sequence). The V segment lost 7 bases and the J segment 3 bases; nucleotides outside the gene matches: 20. The CDR3 region has the DNA TGTGCCAGTACCACCGCCTGGACAGGACTCATCGCGGACACTGAAGCTTTCTTT. Encoded protein: CASTTAWTGLIADTEAFF.

The rearrangement uses TRBV7-2 and TRBJ2-7, with 9 bases identical to TRBD2. The CDR3 sequence is 15 residues long. The V and J ends lost 1 base and 4 bases, in that order; junction bases with no gene match: 5. CDR1 is SGHTA and CDR2 is FQGNSA in the germline V gene. CDR3 amino acids: CASSLVRREGYEQYF. As DNA, the CDR3 is TGTGCCAGCAGCTTAGTTCGGCGGGAGGGGTACGAGCAGTACTTC.

The gene calls are TRBV7-9 and TRBJ2-5; D is tentatively TRBD1 or TRBD2 (5 bases each). This CDR3 has 15 residues. From germline, CDR1 is SEHNR and CDR2 FQNEAQ (reference sequence). Deletions cut 6 bases from V and 2 bases from J, with 16 bases between. CDR3 DNA: TGTGCCAGCAGGCGGAATCAGGGAGTGCAAGAGACCCAGTACTTC. Encoded protein: CASRRNQGVQETQYF.

This chain links TRBV7-9 with TRBJ2-3; D may be TRBD2 (6 bases). The CDR3 length is 15 residues. CDR1 SEHNR and CDR2 FQNEAQ come from the germline V gene (reference sequence). The V end lost 6 bases, the J end lost 6 bases, and 19 bases lay between the germline ends. CDR3 coding DNA: TGTGCCAGCAGGGGGACGCGGGGTTTTGAGGATACGCAGTATTTT. Translation gives CASRGTRGFEDTQYF. The variable domain in full, with the rest retrieved from reference TRBV7-9 and TRBJ2-3, is DTGVSQNPRHKITKRGQNVTFRCDPISEHNRLYWYRQTLGQGPEFLTYFQNEAQLEKSRLLSDRFSAERPKGSFSTLEIQRTEQGDSAMYLCASRGTRGFEDTQYFGPGTRLTVL.

The rearrangement links TRBV6-6 to TRBJ2-3; D possibly matches TRBD1 or TRBD2 (6 bases each). The ends were cut back, 3 bases at V and 5 bases at J, with 12 bases in the middle. The germline V gene encodes CDR1 MNHNY and CDR2 SVGAGI (reference sequence). The CDR3 is made up of 14 amino acids. Here the CDR3 reads CASSYRGAVDTQYF. The CDR3 coding sequence is TGTGCCAGCAGTTATAGGGGGGCGGTAGATACGCAGTATTTT.

The chain uses TRBV19 and TRBJ2-5, with 8 bases lining up with TRBD1. V was clipped by 2 bases and J by 7 bases; unmatched bases: 12. The CDR3 totals 16 residues. Germline V lookup: CDR1 LNHDA, CDR2 SQIVND (reference sequence). CDR3 region: CASSIRTGRTSGTQYF. The CDR3 nucleotides are TGTGCCAGTAGTATAAGGACAGGGAGGACTTCAGGGACCCAGTACTTC. Variable domain in full (rest from reference TRBV19 and TRBJ2-5): DGGITQSPKYLFRKEGQNVTLSCEQNLNHDAMYWYRQDPGQGLRLIYYSQIVNDFQKGDIAEGYSVSREKKESFPLTVTSAQKNPTAFYLCASSIRTGRTSGTQYFGPGTRLLVL.

The chain couples TRBV2 to TRBJ2-5; tentatively, D is TRBD1 (5 bases). The CDR3 has 13 amino acids. V was cut by 2 bases and J by 2 bases, with 6 bases left in between. Germline V lookup: CDR1 SNHLY, CDR2 FYNNEI. The CDR3 protein is CASSETGQETQYF. The CDR3 DNA sequence: TGTGCCAGCAGTGAAACAGGTCAAGAGACCCAGTACTTC. Based on the CDR3 plus reference TRBV2 and TRBJ2-5, the full variable domain is EPEVTQTPSHQVTQMGQEVILRCVPISNHLYFYWYRQILGQKVEFLVSFYNNEISEKSEIFDDQFSVERPDGSNFTLKIRSTKLEDSAMYFCASSETGQETQYFGPGTRLLVL.

This clone showed up just a few times. The chain links TRBV2 to TRBJ2-1; the D call may be TRBD1 or TRBD2 (5 bases each). This CDR3 has 13 amino acids. V shed 5 bases and J shed 8 bases, with 13 bases lying between them. The germline CDR1 and CDR2 sequences are SNHLY and FYNNEI. The CDR3 protein is CASSTQWGYEQFF. CDR3 sequence (DNA): TGTGCCAGCAGTACACAATGGGGGTATGAGCAGTTCTTC.

V is TRBV5-8 and J is TRBJ2-2; 7 bases are a match to TRBD1. V trimming: 4 bases; J trimming: 0 bases; junction bases outside the gene matches: 9. The CDR3 has 17 amino acids. The germline CDR1 and CDR2 sequences are SGHTS and YDEGEE. CDR3 sequence: CASSPDRRYANTGELFF. Written as DNA, the CDR3 is TGTGCCAGCAGCCCGGACAGGCGGTACGCGAACACCGGGGAGCTGTTTTTT. Drawing the rest from reference TRBV5-8 and TRBJ2-2, the complete variable domain is EAGVTQSPTHLIKTRGQQATLRCSPISGHTSVYWYQQALGLGLQFLLWYDEGEERNRGNFPPRFSGRQFPNYSSELNVNALELEDSALYLCASSPDRRYANTGELFFGEGSRLTVL.

A single count supports this clone. The gene calls are TRBV7-9 and TRBJ2-2, with a weak D call TRBD1 (6 bases). V lost 4 bases, J lost 0 bases, and 15 bases lay in between. CDR1 and CDR2 from the germline V gene are SEHNR and FQNEAQ (reference sequence). This CDR3 region has 17 residues. For the CDR3, the DNA is TGTGCCAGCAGCTCCTCCCGGACAGAATCGAACACCGGGGAGCTGTTTTTT. Its translation: CASSSSRTESNTGELFF.

The chain recombines TRBV6-1 with TRBJ2-2; TRBD2 is a possible D gene (6 bases). Looked up from germline, CDR1 is MNHNS and CDR2 is SASEGT. Trimming took 7 bases from V and 2 from J, leaving 8 bases between them. The CDR3 consists of 13 residues. The CDR3 reads CASTSDNTGELFF. CDR3 DNA: TGTGCCAGCACTAGCGATAACACCGGGGAGCTGTTTTTT.

V gene TRBV6-5 combines with J gene TRBJ1-1; D is undetermined. V was clipped by 4 bases and J by 5 bases, with 8 bases between them. Germline V gives CDR1 MNHEY, CDR2 SVGAGI. The CDR3 totals 12 residues. The CDR3, as DNA: TGTGCCAGCAGTTCTCCCGGGACTGAAGCTTTCTTT. Amino acids: CASSSPGTEAFF.